This is a list of T cell receptor beta chains from one sample in a study of blood T cell repertoires in COVID-19. Here immunoSEQ multiplex PCR was the method, and the copy in TCRdb shows in-frame clones only, minus some. The profile shows about 130,000 clones, roughly 80% of them singletons. The specimen sequenced was PBMCs or T cells enriched from blood (not recorded which). Source of these receptors: a man aged 25 to 40 who had recovered from COVID-19. CDR3s include the opening cysteine and the closing phenylalanine or tryptophan. The D gene is left open where the match is weak. For some rows the clone size is stated as once, few or many, or as a class when expanded; others skip it.

clone_size,v_call,j_call,d_call,cdr3_aa,cdr3_nt
-,TRBV5-1,TRBJ2-3,TRBD1,CASSPLGTGGGTDTQYF,TGCGCCAGCAGTCCTCTCGGGACAGGGGGCGGCACAGATACGCAGTATTTT
few,TRBV5-1,TRBJ2-7,TRBD1,CASSPGQGNEQYF,TGCGCCAGCAGCCCGGGACAGGGGAACGAGCAGTACTTC
-,TRBV11-1,TRBJ2-1,-,CASSLGPSYNEQFF,TGTGCCAGCAGCTTAGGGCCATCTTACAATGAGCAGTTCTTC
-,TRBV20-1,TRBJ1-1,-,CSGPRGVEAFF,TGCAGTGGGCCCAGGGGAGTTGAAGCTTTCTTT
-,TRBV12-3/TRBV12-4,TRBJ1-1,-,CASTTGGWFEAFF,TGTGCCAGCACCACCGGAGGGTGGTTTGAAGCTTTCTTT
-,TRBV11-2,TRBJ1-1,-,CASSLGYGARTEAFF,TGTGCCAGCAGCTTAGGGTATGGGGCGCGTACTGAAGCTTTCTTT
few,TRBV30,TRBJ1-6,TRBD1,CAWRRQGASPLHF,TGTGCCTGGAGGAGACAGGGGGCTTCACCCCTCCACTTT
-,TRBV7-6,TRBJ2-1,-,CASSLRPERFNEQFF,TGTGCCAGCAGCTTGCGGCCCGAGAGGTTCAATGAGCAGTTCTTC
many,TRBV19,TRBJ1-1,-,CASSISHRGWANTEAFF,TGTGCCAGTAGTATATCTCACCGGGGATGGGCGAACACTGAAGCTTTCTTT
-,TRBV5-6,TRBJ1-2,-,CASRPTDGGYGYTF,TGTGCCAGCAGACCAACGGACGGAGGCTATGGCTACACCTTC
few,TRBV5-4,TRBJ2-1,-,CASSLGLVVDRGQFF,TGTGCCAGCAGCTTGGGGCTAGTGGTTGATCGGGGGCAGTTCTTC
-,TRBV9,TRBJ2-2,-,CASSVVATGELFF,TGTGCCAGCAGCGTAGTGGCTACCGGGGAGCTGTTTTTT
-,TRBV2,TRBJ2-3,TRBD1,CASTGQGSTDTQYF,TGTGCCAGCACCGGACAGGGGAGCACAGATACGCAGTATTTT
-,TRBV2,TRBJ1-3,-,CASSGDTNTGNTIYF,TGTGCCAGCAGTGGGGACACTAACACTGGAAACACCATATATTTT
-,TRBV7-9,TRBJ2-1,TRBD1,CASSRDRGSYNEQFF,TGTGCCAGCAGCAGGGACAGGGGGTCCTACAATGAGCAGTTCTTC
-,TRBV29-1,TRBJ2-5,-,CSVERGGETQYF,TGCAGCGTTGAGCGGGGCGGGGAGACCCAGTACTTC
-,TRBV7-9,TRBJ1-1,TRBD1,CASSSGQALTEAFF,TGTGCCAGCAGCTCAGGACAGGCCCTAACTGAAGCTTTCTTT
-,TRBV3-1/TRBV3-2,TRBJ2-1,-,CASSPGNEQFF,TGTGCCAGCAGCCCCGGGAATGAGCAGTTCTTC
few,TRBV18,TRBJ2-7,-,CASSPSAETYEQYF,TGTGCCAGCTCACCATCCGCGGAAACCTACGAGCAGTACTTC
-,TRBV2,TRBJ1-1,-,CASTAGLGTEAFF,TGTGCCAGCACTGCAGGGCTCGGCACTGAAGCTTTCTTT
-,TRBV5-1,TRBJ2-3,-,CASSLAGTDTQYF,TGCGCCAGCAGTTTAGCGGGCACAGATACGCAGTATTTT
-,TRBV7-2,TRBJ2-1,TRBD2,CASSLGLAGFYEQFF,TGTGCCAGCAGCTTAGGACTAGCGGGGTTCTATGAGCAGTTCTTC
once,TRBV19,TRBJ2-7,TRBD2,CASSIDLSGGLRDEQYF,TGTGCCAGTAGTATAGATCTGTCGGGGGGTCTAAGAGACGAGCAGTACTTC
few,TRBV14,TRBJ2-6,-,CASSPLAPSGANVLTF,TGTGCCAGCAGCCCCCTAGCCCCCTCTGGGGCCAACGTCCTGACTTTC
-,TRBV19,TRBJ2-3,TRBD2,CASSRVRELTDTQYF,TGTGCCAGTAGTAGAGTGCGGGAGCTCACAGATACGCAGTATTTT
-,TRBV19,TRBJ1-1,-,CASSSRQDEYTEAFF,TGTGCCAGTAGTTCCCGACAGGATGAGTACACTGAAGCTTTCTTT
-,TRBV19,TRBJ1-4,TRBD1,CASSTRQGTNEKLFF,TGTGCCAGTAGTACCAGACAGGGTACTAATGAAAAACTGTTTTTT
few,TRBV2,TRBJ1-2,-,CASSESRDFGYTF,TGTGCCAGCAGTGAATCCAGGGACTTTGGCTACACCTTC
-,TRBV7-2,TRBJ2-3,-,CASSQGGLAGLTDTQYF,TGTGCCAGCAGCCAGGGGGGGCTAGCGGGTCTCACAGATACGCAGTATTTT
-,TRBV19,TRBJ2-7,TRBD1,CASRDRWPGQGYEQYF,TGTGCCAGTAGGGACCGTTGGCCGGGACAGGGCTACGAGCAGTACTTC
-,TRBV12-3/TRBV12-4,TRBJ2-2,-,CASLVRFTGELFF,TGTGCCAGCTTGGTCAGATTCACCGGGGAGCTGTTTTTT
-,TRBV7-2,TRBJ1-6,TRBD1,CASRTTGVSYNSPLHF,TGTGCCAGCAGAACAACAGGGGTCTCCTATAATTCACCCCTCCACTTT
-,TRBV11-2,TRBJ2-3,-,CASSSWREGDTQYF,TGTGCCAGCAGCTCCTGGAGGGAAGGGGATACGCAGTATTTT
-,TRBV7-9,TRBJ1-1,TRBD1,CASSLVGQGNTEAFF,TGTGCCAGCAGCTTAGTTGGACAGGGGAACACTGAAGCTTTCTTT
once,TRBV6-5,TRBJ1-2,TRBD1,CASTRGQGADGYTF,TGTGCCAGCACCCGGGGGCAGGGGGCGGATGGCTACACCTTC
-,TRBV13,TRBJ2-3,TRBD2,CASSARGTSGRRNTDTQYF,TGTGCCAGCAGCGCACGGGGGACTAGCGGACGGCGGAACACAGATACGCAGTATTTT
-,TRBV6-5,TRBJ2-7,-,CASSYSVGEWAAEQYF,TGTGCCAGCAGTTACTCGGTCGGGGAGTGGGCTGCCGAGCAGTACTTC
few,TRBV18,TRBJ2-2,-,CASSPLRGAAGELFF,TGTGCCAGCTCACCACTGAGAGGAGCGGCCGGGGAGCTGTTTTTT
-,TRBV6-2/TRBV6-3,TRBJ2-7,TRBD1,CASSTVGTGDAYEQYF,TGTGCCAGCAGTACCGTTGGGACAGGGGATGCCTACGAGCAGTACTTC
-,TRBV7-2,TRBJ2-1,TRBD2,CASSSGASGGADEQFF,TGTGCCAGCAGCTCCGGGGCTAGCGGGGGGGCCGATGAGCAGTTCTTC